A single sample gave rise to the 21 T cell receptor beta chains below, sequenced in a study of cytomegalovirus exposure and HLA in healthy donors. Method: immunoSEQ multiplex PCR; TCRdb's copy keeps in-frame clones and lacks some. Among 230,000 or so clones listed, 88% were seen once. Material: PBMCs. These receptors were obtained from a woman aged 18-29 years in good health and CMV-seronegative.

As regards this clone: The junction differs from germline at one of its ends, possibly a read error. V is TRBV4-3 and J is TRBJ2-1; 7 bases fit TRBD2. CDR3 length equals 17 residues. The V gene's germline CDR1 is LGHNA and CDR2 YSLEER. This CDR3 is CASRQGSGRESYNEQFF. CDR3 nucleotide sequence: TGCGCCAGCAGGCAAGGTTCAGGGCGGGAGAGCTACAATGAGCAGTTCTTC.

V is TRBV6-5 and J is TRBJ2-1, with TRBD2 matching 8 bases. The V gene's germline CDR1 is MNHEY and CDR2 SVGAGI. The trim removed 5 bases at V and 10 bases at J, leaving 4 bases unmatched. The CDR3 loop spans 12 amino acids. The CDR3 DNA follows: TGTGCCAGCAGTCAGTTAGCGGGGGAGCAGTTCTTC. It codes for CASSQLAGEQFF.

J is TRBJ2-3 and V is TRBV4-3, with 7 bases fitting TRBD2. This CDR3 region has 15 residues. Germline V CDR1 and CDR2: LGHNA, YSLEER. The ends lost 3 bases at V and 0 bases at J; junction bases unmatched: 3. The DNA for the CDR3 is TGCGCCAGCAGCCAGGGGAGGGCGAGCACAGATACGCAGTATTTT. Amino acid sequence: CASSQGRASTDTQYF.

The V call is TRBV9, the J call TRBJ1-2, with TRBD1 matching 9 bases. This CDR3 comprises 16 residues. J lost 2 bases, V lost 3 bases, and 8 bases had no gene match. CDR1 is SGDLS and CDR2 is YYNGEE in the germline V gene. CDR3 loop: CASSADAGTGNYGYTF. As DNA, the CDR3 is TGTGCCAGCAGCGCGGACGCCGGGACAGGGAACTATGGCTACACCTTC.

The chain has TRBV7-6 and TRBJ1-1; 9 nucleotides line up with TRBD1. Germline-derived CDR1 and CDR2 are SGHVS and FNYEAQ. CDR3 length equals 15 residues. After removal of 5 bases from V and 4 bases from J, the junction contained 8 bases not matched to a gene. The CDR3 nucleotides are TGTGCCAGCAGCGAGCTCACAGGGGGCGGCACTGAAGCTTTCTTT. Translated: CASSELTGGGTEAFF.

The rearrangement links TRBV7-9 to TRBJ1-1; possibly TRBD1 for D (5 bases). The germline CDR1 and CDR2 sequences are SEHNR and FQNEAQ (reference sequence). V was trimmed by 0 bases and J by 3 bases, leaving 20 bases between them. This CDR3 is 18 amino acids long. This CDR3 is CASSLAHLRWGRDTEAFF. The CDR3 nucleotides are TGTGCCAGCAGCTTAGCTCACCTCAGATGGGGCCGCGACACTGAAGCTTTCTTT.

This chain connects TRBV10-1 to TRBJ2-7; 10 nucleotides agree with TRBD2. J was trimmed by 4 bases and V by 5 bases; bases with no gene match: 8. Germline loops: CDR1 WNHNN, CDR2 SYGVQD (reference sequence). CDR3 size: 15 residues. This CDR3 is CASSPSGRTAYEQYF. CDR3 sequence (DNA): TGCGCCAGCAGTCCTAGCGGGAGAACTGCTTACGAGCAGTACTTC.

The chain has TRBV10-3 and TRBJ2-3, with 13 nucleotides matching TRBD2. CDR1 and CDR2 (germline): ENHRY, SYGVKD. V lost 10 bases and J lost 4; bases outside the gene matches: 5. The CDR3 spans 14 residues. The DNA for the CDR3 is TGTGCCACCCGGACTAGCGGGAGCCCAGATACGCAGTATTTT. It specifies CATRTSGSPDTQYF.

The gene calls are TRBV7-2 and TRBJ2-1, with D perhaps TRBD1 (5 bases). The CDR3 has 12 amino acids. Germline V gene sequence: CDR1 SGHTA, CDR2 FQGNSA. Trimming took off 1 base at V and 10 bases at J, with 8 bases between the two ends. The CDR3 region has the DNA TGTGCCAGCAGCTTAGGGGGCGAGGAGCAGTTCTTC. Protein: CASSLGGEEQFF.

The CDR3 bases are TGTGCCAGCAGCATCGGGACAGGGTCTTATACGCAGTATTTT. Translation: CASSIGTGSYTQYF. The V call is TRBV28, the J call TRBJ2-3; the match to TRBD1 covers 9 bases. V was clipped by 6 bases and J by 7 bases; unmatched bases: 8. This CDR3 has 14 amino acids. The germline CDR1 and CDR2 sequences are MDHEN and SYDVKM.

This clone was recorded once. The chain joins TRBV6-5 to TRBJ1-1; no definite D call. Trimming took off 3 bases at V and 7 bases at J, with 18 bases between the two ends. CDR3 length: 15 residues. Germline CDR1 reads MNHEY; CDR2 reads SVGAGI. In nucleotides, the CDR3 is TGTGCCAGCAGTTATCTCGGAGGGAGAGGTATTGAAGCTTTCTTT. It yields the protein CASSYLGGRGIEAFF.

The gene calls are TRBV10-3 and TRBJ2-7, with 8 bases that match TRBD1. In germline, CDR1 is ENHRY, CDR2 SYGVKD. The CDR3 loop spans 15 amino acids. After removal of 11 bases from V and 4 bases from J, the junction contained 16 bases not matched to a gene. The CDR3 region has the DNA TGTGCCGCAGGGGGCGCCGGGTCAAAGGGGTACGAGCAGTACTTC. It encodes CAAGGAGSKGYEQYF.

The chain couples TRBV28 to TRBJ1-2; D gene uncertain. CDR1 MDHEN and CDR2 SYDVKM come from the germline V gene. CDR3 size: 12 residues. V was trimmed by 8 bases and J by 1 base, leaving 8 bases between them. CDR3 in DNA: TGTGCCAGCTTGGGGAGTAACTATGGCTACACCTTC. Protein: CASLGSNYGYTF.

The V gene is TRBV15, the J gene TRBJ1-2; no clear D. Germline V gives CDR1 LNHNV, CDR2 YYDKDF (reference sequence). V gave up 2 bases and J gave up 5 bases, with 12 bases separating them. The CDR3 has 14 amino acids. The CDR3 loop is CATSRPGGIYGYTF. In DNA, the CDR3 is TGTGCCACCAGCAGACCCGGAGGCATTTATGGCTACACCTTC.

The V call is TRBV29-1, the J call TRBJ2-7, with a possible D match to TRBD2 (5 bases). V dropped 4 bases and J dropped 7 bases, with 23 bases sitting between them. The CDR3 is made up of 15 amino acids. Germline V gene lookup returns CDR1 SQVTM and CDR2 ANQGSEA. CDR3 region: CSVGGDSKHPFEQYF. CDR3 nucleotides: TGCAGCGTTGGGGGAGACTCGAAGCATCCGTTTGAGCAGTACTTC.

V usage is TRBV7-9 and J usage is TRBJ2-1; 10 bases map to TRBD1. Trimming took 5 bases from V and 8 from J; bases not matched to a gene: 6. The length of the CDR3 is 14 residues. From germline, CDR1 is SEHNR and CDR2 FQNEAQ (reference sequence). The CDR3 DNA reads TGTGCCAGCAGCACCCGACAGGGGGCGGATGAGCAGTTCTTC. Its protein is CASSTRQGADEQFF.

V is TRBV11-2 and J is TRBJ1-2; no clear D gene. Per the germline V gene, CDR1 is SGHAT and CDR2 is FQNNGV. V shed 3 bases and J shed 1 base, with 12 bases lying between them. The CDR3 has 15 amino acids. CDR3 loop: CASSFPGGSNYGYTF. The CDR3 DNA reads TGTGCCAGCAGCTTCCCGGGCGGGAGTAACTATGGCTACACCTTC.

The chain carries TRBV6-5 and TRBJ2-7; 10 bases fit TRBD1. Looked up from germline, CDR1 is MNHEY and CDR2 is SVGAGI. V lost 8 bases, J lost 9 bases, and 4 bases stayed unmatched. CDR3 length: 11 amino acids. This CDR3 reads CASRDRGRQYF. In DNA, the CDR3 is TGTGCCAGCCGGGACAGGGGTCGGCAGTACTTC.

The rearrangement joins TRBV7-9 to TRBJ2-1; 7 nucleotides agree with TRBD2. Germline V gene sequence: CDR1 SEHNR, CDR2 FQNEAQ (reference sequence). Trimming removed 4 bases from V and 0 bases from J; junction bases left unmatched: 9. The CDR3 has 17 residues. CDR3 nucleotides: TGTGCCAGCAGCTCAACTAGCGTCGTGGGCTCCTACAATGAGCAGTTCTTC. Amino acids: CASSSTSVVGSYNEQFF. Looking up the rest from reference TRBV7-9 and TRBJ2-1 gives the full variable domain: DTGVSQNPRHKITKRGQNVTFRCDPISEHNRLYWYRQTLGQGPEFLTYFQNEAQLEKSRLLSDRFSAERPKGSFSTLEIQRTEQGDSAMYLCASSSTSVVGSYNEQFFGPGTRLTVL.

This chain connects TRBV19 to TRBJ1-4, with a tentative D call TRBD1 (5 bases). CDR3 length: 16 residues. Looked up from germline, CDR1 is LNHDA and CDR2 is SQIVND (reference sequence). Trimming took 4 bases from V and 6 from J, leaving 18 bases between them. CDR3 loop: CASSTQHRRRYEKLFF. CDR3 in DNA: TGTGCCAGTAGTACCCAACACAGGCGGCGGTATGAAAAACTGTTTTTT.

The chain uses TRBV9 and TRBJ2-3, with D possibly matching TRBD1 (5 bases). Trimming stripped 0 bases from V and 4 bases from J, with 12 bases between. The CDR3 has 15 amino acids. CDR1 SGDLS and CDR2 YYNGEE come from the germline V gene. DNA of the CDR3: TGTGCCAGCAGCGTAGCCAGCAGGGTCGCAGATACGCAGTATTTT. Its translation is CASSVASRVADTQYF.